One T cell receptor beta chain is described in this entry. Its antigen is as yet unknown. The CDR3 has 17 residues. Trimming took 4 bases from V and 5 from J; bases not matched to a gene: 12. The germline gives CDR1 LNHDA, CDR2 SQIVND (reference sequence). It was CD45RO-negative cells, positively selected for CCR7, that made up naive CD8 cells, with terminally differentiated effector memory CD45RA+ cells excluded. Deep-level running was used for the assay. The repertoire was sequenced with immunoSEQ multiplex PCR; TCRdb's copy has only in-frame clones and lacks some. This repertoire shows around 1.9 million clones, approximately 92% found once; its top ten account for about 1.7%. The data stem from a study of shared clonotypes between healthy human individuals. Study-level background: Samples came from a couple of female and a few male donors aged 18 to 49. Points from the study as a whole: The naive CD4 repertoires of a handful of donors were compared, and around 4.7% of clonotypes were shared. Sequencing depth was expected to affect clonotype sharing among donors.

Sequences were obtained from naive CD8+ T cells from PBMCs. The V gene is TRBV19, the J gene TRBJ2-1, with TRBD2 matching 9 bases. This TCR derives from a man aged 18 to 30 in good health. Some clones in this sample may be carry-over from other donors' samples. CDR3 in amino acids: CASSTMTVRLADNEQFF. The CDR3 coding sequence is TGTGCCAGTAGTACAATGACCGTCCGACTAGCGGACAATGAGCAGTTCTTC.